This T cell receptor (beta chain) came from a study of cytomegalovirus exposure and HLA in healthy donors. Amplification used 60 Vbeta primers and 13 Jbeta primers. Profiling relied on immunoSEQ multiplex PCR, and the TCRdb table lists in-frame clones only, not all of them. The clone table shows fewer than 110,000 clones, with the ten largest holding less than 4.5%. From germline, CDR1 is GTSNPN and CDR2 SVGIG (reference sequence). CDR3 size: 15 residues. The germline V and J ends were trimmed by 0 bases and 3 bases, with 14 bases remaining between them. The J gene is TRBJ1-1, the V gene TRBV30; D gene ambiguous. Material for sequencing was PBMCs. This TCR derives from a man aged 35 to 55 in good health and CMV-seronegative. The CDR3 loop reads CAWSVLRERDTEAFF. The CDR3 DNA is TGTGCCTGGAGTGTACTTAGGGAGAGGGACACTGAAGCTTTCTTT.